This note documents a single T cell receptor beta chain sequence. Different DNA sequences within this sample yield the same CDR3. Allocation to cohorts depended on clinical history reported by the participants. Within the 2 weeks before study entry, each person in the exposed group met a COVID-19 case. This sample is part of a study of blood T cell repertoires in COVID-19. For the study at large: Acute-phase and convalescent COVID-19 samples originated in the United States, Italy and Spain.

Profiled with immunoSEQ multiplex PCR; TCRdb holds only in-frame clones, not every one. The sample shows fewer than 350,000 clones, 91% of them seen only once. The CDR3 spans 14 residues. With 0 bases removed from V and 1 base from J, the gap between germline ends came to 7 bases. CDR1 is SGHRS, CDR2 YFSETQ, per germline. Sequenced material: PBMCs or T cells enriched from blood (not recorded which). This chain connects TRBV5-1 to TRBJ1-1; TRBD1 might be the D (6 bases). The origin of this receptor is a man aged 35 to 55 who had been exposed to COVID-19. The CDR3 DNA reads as TGCGCCAGCAGCTTGGGACAGGAGAACACTGAAGCTTTCTTT. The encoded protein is CASSLGQENTEAFF.